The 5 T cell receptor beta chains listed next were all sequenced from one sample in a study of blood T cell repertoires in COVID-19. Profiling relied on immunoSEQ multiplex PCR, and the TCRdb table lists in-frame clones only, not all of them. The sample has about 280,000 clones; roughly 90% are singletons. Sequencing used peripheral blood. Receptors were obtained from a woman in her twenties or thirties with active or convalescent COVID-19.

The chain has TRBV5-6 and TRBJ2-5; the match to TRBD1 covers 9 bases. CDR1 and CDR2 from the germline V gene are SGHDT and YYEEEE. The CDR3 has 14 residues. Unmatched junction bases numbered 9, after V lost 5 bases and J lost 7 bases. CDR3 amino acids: CASSFTGGKGTQYF. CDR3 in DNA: TGTGCCAGCAGTTTTACAGGGGGCAAAGGGACCCAGTACTTC.

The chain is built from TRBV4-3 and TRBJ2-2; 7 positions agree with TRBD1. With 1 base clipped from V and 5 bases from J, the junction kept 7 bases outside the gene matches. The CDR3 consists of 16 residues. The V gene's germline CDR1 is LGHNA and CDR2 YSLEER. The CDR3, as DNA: TGCGCCAGCAGCCAAGTTGACAGGGATTCGACCGGGGAGCTGTTTTTT. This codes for CASSQVDRDSTGELFF.

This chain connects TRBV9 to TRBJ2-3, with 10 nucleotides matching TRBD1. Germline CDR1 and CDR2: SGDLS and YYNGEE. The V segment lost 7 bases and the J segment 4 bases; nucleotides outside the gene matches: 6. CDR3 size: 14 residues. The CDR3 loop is CASGTGAPADTQYF. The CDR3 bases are TGTGCCAGCGGGACAGGGGCCCCCGCAGATACGCAGTATTTT.

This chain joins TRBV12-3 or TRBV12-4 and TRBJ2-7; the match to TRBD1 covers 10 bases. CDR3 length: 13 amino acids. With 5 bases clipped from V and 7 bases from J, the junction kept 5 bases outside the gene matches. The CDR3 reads CASSRQGAGEQYF. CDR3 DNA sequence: TGTGCCAGCAGTCGACAGGGGGCGGGGGAGCAGTACTTC.

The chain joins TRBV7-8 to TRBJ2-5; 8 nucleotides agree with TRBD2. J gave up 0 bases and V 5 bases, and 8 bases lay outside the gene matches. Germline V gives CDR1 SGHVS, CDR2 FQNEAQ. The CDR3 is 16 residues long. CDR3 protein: CASSPGGGRNQETQYF. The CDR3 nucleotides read TGTGCCAGCAGCCCGGGGGGGGGACGTAACCAAGAGACCCAGTACTTC.